The next 15 T cell receptor beta chains were all read from a single sample in a study of cytomegalovirus exposure and HLA in healthy donors. Primers for the PCR totalled 60 Vbeta and 13 Jbeta. Produced via immunoSEQ multiplex PCR; TCRdb's table is partial and in-frame only. There are 79,000 or so clones in the sample; around 77% occur only once, and around a fifth lies in the top ten. What was sequenced was PBMCs. The origin of the receptors is a woman in her thirties or forties in good health and CMV-seropositive.

Concerning this clone itself: Other DNA sequences of this sample code for an identical CDR3. The CDR3: CASSSNTDTQYF. Here the CDR3 DNA reads TGTGCCAGCAGCTCTAACACAGATACGCAGTATTTT. The chain combines TRBV7-8 with TRBJ2-3, with D hard to call. The length of the CDR3 is 12 residues. Germline V gene sequence: CDR1 SGHVS, CDR2 FQNEAQ. The ends were cut back, 4 bases at V and 2 bases at J, with 4 bases in the middle.

A word on this clone: The same CDR3 is also encoded by other DNA sequences in this sample. The rearrangement links TRBV5-4 to TRBJ2-5, with TRBD2 identical over 11 bases. Germline values: CDR1 SGHNT, CDR2 YYREEE (reference sequence). Germline trimming cut 3 bases from V and 5 bases from J; bases unmatched to any gene: 9. This CDR3 is 16 amino acids long. CDR3 nucleotide sequence: TGTGCCAGCAGCTCCCGGACTAGCGGGCCGGGGGAGACCCAGTACTTC. It codes for CASSSRTSGPGETQYF.

This clone has just a few counts. The chain uses TRBV5-6 and TRBJ2-3, with 7 bases aligning to TRBD2. In germline, CDR1 is SGHDT, CDR2 YYEEEE. The CDR3 runs 14 residues. Germline trimming cut 3 bases from V and 5 bases from J; bases unmatched to any gene: 6. CDR3 coding DNA: TGTGCCAGCAGCTCGCGTGGGACTATAGATACGCAGTATTTT. Translated, it gives CASSSRGTIDTQYF.

The V gene is TRBV28, the J gene TRBJ1-5; D gene uncertain. This CDR3 is built from 13 residues. V was cut by 5 bases and J by 3 bases, with 8 bases left in between. Germline loops: CDR1 MDHEN, CDR2 SYDVKM. The CDR3 sequence is CASSPLNNQPQHF. For the CDR3, the DNA is TGTGCCAGCAGTCCACTGAACAATCAGCCCCAGCATTTT.

This sequence joins TRBV28 and TRBJ1-2; possibly TRBD1 for D (5 bases). Germline V gene sequence: CDR1 MDHEN, CDR2 SYDVKM. Trimming removed 3 bases from V and 3 bases from J, with 17 bases in between. This CDR3 is 16 amino acids long. This CDR3 reads CASSFRVISGDYGYTF. DNA for the CDR3: TGTGCCAGCAGTTTCAGAGTCATCTCGGGGGACTATGGCTACACCTTC.

The chain's CDR3 is CASSPQNERGAAGELFF. The CDR3 DNA sequence: TGTGCCAGCTCACCACAGAACGAGCGGGGGGCAGCGGGGGAGCTGTTTTTT. The chain has TRBV18 and TRBJ2-2; 9 nucleotides agree with TRBD2. Trimming cost V 1 base and J 8 bases; bases outside gene matches: 11. CDR3 length: 17 residues. Germline-derived CDR1 and CDR2 are KGHSH and LQKENI.

The J gene is TRBJ2-1, the V gene TRBV15; 10 nucleotides match TRBD2. The V and J ends lost 3 bases and 6 bases, in that order; junction bases with no gene match: 5. Germline CDR1 and CDR2: LNHNV and YYDKDF (reference sequence). This CDR3 is 15 amino acids long. The CDR3 coding sequence is TGTGCCACCAGCAGTGAGCGGGAGGGACCCAATGAGCAGTTCTTC. Protein: CATSSEREGPNEQFF.

The chain has TRBV5-1 and TRBJ2-3; D is perhaps TRBD2 (5 bases). CDR1 and CDR2 (germline): SGHRS, YFSETQ. This CDR3 region has 12 residues. Trimming took 3 bases from V and 7 from J, leaving 9 bases between them. The CDR3 region has the DNA TGCGCCAGCAGCTCCGCGGGCCATACGCAGTATTTT. Amino acid sequence: CASSSAGHTQYF. Using reference TRBV5-1 and TRBJ2-3 for the parts outside the CDR3, the full variable domain is KAGVTQTPRYLIKTRGQQVTLSCSPISGHRSVSWYQQTPGQGLQFLFEYFSETQRNKGNFPGRFSGRQFSNSRSEMNVSTLELGDSALYLCASSSAGHTQYFGPGTRLTVL.

This rearrangement joins TRBV30 to TRBJ2-1; the match to TRBD2 covers 7 bases. CDR3 length: 13 residues. Looked up from germline, CDR1 is GTSNPN and CDR2 is SVGIG (reference sequence). The J segment lost 7 bases and the V segment lost 4 bases, leaving 7 bases of the junction unmatched. This CDR3 reads CAWNRGERNEQFF. In nucleotides, the CDR3 is TGTGCCTGGAACCGGGGGGAGAGAAATGAGCAGTTCTTC.

This chain uses TRBV19 with TRBJ2-7; D may be TRBD1 (5 bases). Germline CDR1 LNHDA, CDR2 SQIVND (reference sequence). Trimming took off 3 bases at V and 1 base at J, with 10 bases between the two ends. This CDR3 has 14 residues. The CDR3 sequence is CASSINRNSYEQYF. The CDR3 DNA is TGTGCCAGTAGTATCAACAGGAATTCCTACGAGCAGTACTTC.

The chain couples TRBV4-1 to TRBJ1-4, with TRBD1 matching over 9 bases. The J segment lost 7 bases and the V segment lost 3 bases, leaving 6 bases of the junction unmatched. The germline gives CDR1 MGHRA, CDR2 YSYEKL. The CDR3 runs to 15 residues. CDR3 residues: CASSHSGTGIEKLFF. The CDR3 nucleotides are TGCGCCAGCAGCCACTCCGGGACAGGGATTGAAAAACTGTTTTTT.

This clone occurred a few times. V usage is TRBV5-4 and J usage is TRBJ1-2; 7 nucleotides match TRBD1. After removal of 2 bases from V and 4 bases from J, the junction contained 2 bases not matched to a gene. This CDR3 is 13 amino acids long. Germline lookup yields CDR1 SGHNT and CDR2 YYREEE (reference sequence). Written as DNA, the CDR3 is TGTGCCAGCAGCTTACAGGGGACCTATGGCTACACCTTC. It is translated as CASSLQGTYGYTF.

CDR3 sequence reads: CASSQGQDTGELFF. The CDR3 nucleotides read TGTGCCAGCAGCCAAGGACAGGACACCGGGGAGCTGTTTTTT. The chain carries TRBV4-2 and TRBJ2-2; possibly TRBD1 for D (6 bases). Germline values: CDR1 LGHNA, CDR2 YNFKEQ. V lost 1 base and J lost 3, with 6 bases in between. The CDR3 contains 14 residues.

This clone was seen only once. The chain combines TRBV4-2 with TRBJ1-1, with 8 bases aligning to TRBD1. The CDR3 has 15 residues. Germline CDR1 LGHNA, CDR2 YNFKEQ. After removal of 3 bases from V and 5 bases from J, the junction contained 8 bases not matched to a gene. CDR3 nucleotides: TGTGCCAGCAGCCAGAAGACAGGGGTTAGAACTGAAGCTTTCTTT. Protein product: CASSQKTGVRTEAFF.

The chain recombines TRBV29-1 with TRBJ2-7; TRBD2 is a possible D gene (6 bases). Germline V gene data show CDR1 as SQVTM and CDR2 as ANQGSEA. There are 12 residues in the CDR3. The ends were cut back, 3 bases at V and 1 base at J, with 7 bases in the middle. CDR3: CSVEEGSYEQYF. CDR3 DNA: TGCAGCGTTGAGGAGGGTTCCTACGAGCAGTACTTC.